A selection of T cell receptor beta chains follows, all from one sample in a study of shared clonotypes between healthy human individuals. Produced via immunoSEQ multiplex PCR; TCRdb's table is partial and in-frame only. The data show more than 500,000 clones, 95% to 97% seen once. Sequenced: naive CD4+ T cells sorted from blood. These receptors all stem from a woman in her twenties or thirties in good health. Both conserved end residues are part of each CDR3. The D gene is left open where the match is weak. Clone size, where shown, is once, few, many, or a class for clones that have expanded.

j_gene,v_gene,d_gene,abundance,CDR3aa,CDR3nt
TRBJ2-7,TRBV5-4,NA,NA,CASSPGPRGTYEQYF,TGTGCCAGCAGCCCAGGGCCCCGAGGGACCTACGAGCAGTACTTC
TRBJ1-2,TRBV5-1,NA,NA,CASSLVAGDGYTF,TGCGCCAGCAGCTTGGTGGCGGGGGATGGCTACACCTTC
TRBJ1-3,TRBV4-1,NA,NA,CASSQLITGIPTSGNTIYF,TGCGCCAGCAGCCAACTAATTACAGGGATCCCTACCTCTGGAAACACCATATATTTT
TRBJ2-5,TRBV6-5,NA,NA,CASKTWESREQYF,TGTGCCAGCAAGACCTGGGAGAGCCGGGAGCAGTACTTC
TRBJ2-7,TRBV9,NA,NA,CASSGNSYEQYF,TGTGCCAGCTCAGGTAACTCCTACGAGCAGTACTTC
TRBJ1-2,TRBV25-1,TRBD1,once,CASRNLTGGEANYGYTF,TGTGCCAGCAGGAATTTGACAGGGGGAGAAGCTAACTATGGCTACACCTTC
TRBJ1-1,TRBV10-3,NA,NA,CAISDRVQRTVSEAFF,TGTGCCATCAGTGACAGGGTTCAAAGGACCGTAAGTGAAGCTTTCTTT
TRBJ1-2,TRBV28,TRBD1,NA,CASSTQGARTDYGYTF,TGTGCCAGCAGTACGCAGGGGGCTAGAACAGACTATGGCTACACCTTC
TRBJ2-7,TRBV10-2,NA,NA,CASSGGLQHYEQYF,TGCGCCAGCAGTGGAGGACTACAACACTACGAGCAGTACTTC
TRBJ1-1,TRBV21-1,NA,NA,CASSKAIQGNTEAFF,TGTGCCAGCAGCAAAGCAATTCAGGGGAACACTGAAGCTTTCTTT
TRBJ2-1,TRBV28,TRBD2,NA,CASSFGLAGGNEQFF,TGTGCCAGCAGTTTCGGACTAGCGGGAGGGAATGAGCAGTTCTTC
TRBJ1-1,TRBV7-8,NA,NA,CASRTDSEAFF,TGTGCCAGCAGGACTGACAGTGAAGCTTTCTTT
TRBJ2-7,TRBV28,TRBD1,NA,CASSFIGTVYEQYF,TGTGCCAGCAGTTTCATCGGGACAGTCTACGAGCAGTACTTC
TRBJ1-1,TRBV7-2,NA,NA,CASSLVGNTEAFF,TGTGCCAGCAGCTTAGTTGGAAACACTGAAGCTTTCTTT
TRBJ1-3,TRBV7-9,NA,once,CASSSRELLF,TGTGCCAGCAGCTCCCGGGAGCTTCTATTT
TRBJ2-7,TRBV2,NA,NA,CASSVKGTYEQYF,TGTGCCAGCAGTGTAAAGGGGACCTACGAGCAGTACTTC
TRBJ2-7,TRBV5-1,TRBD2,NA,CASSLVLGLGLANHEQYF,TGCGCCAGCAGCTTGGTGTTAGGTCTTGGACTAGCGAACCACGAGCAGTACTTC
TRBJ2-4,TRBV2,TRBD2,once,CASGEKGLAELAKNIQYF,TGTGCCAGCGGCGAGAAGGGACTAGCGGAACTAGCCAAAAACATTCAGTACTTC
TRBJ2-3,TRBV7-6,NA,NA,CASSLAPGRTDTQYF,TGTGCCAGCAGCTTAGCCCCGGGACGCACAGATACGCAGTATTTT
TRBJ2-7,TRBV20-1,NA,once,CSAPQLGEQYF,TGCAGTGCTCCCCAGTTAGGCGAGCAGTACTTC
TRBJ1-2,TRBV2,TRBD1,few,CARRQGDNYGYTF,TGTGCCAGACGACAGGGAGACAACTATGGCTACACCTTC
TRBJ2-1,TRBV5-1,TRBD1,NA,CASKGQGNEQFF,TGCGCCAGCAAGGGACAGGGTAATGAGCAGTTCTTC
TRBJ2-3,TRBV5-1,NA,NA,CASSFPGPLTDTQYF,TGCGCCAGCAGCTTCCCGGGTCCTTTAACAGATACGCAGTATTTT
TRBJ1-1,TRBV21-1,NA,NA,CASCQATGTEAFF,TGTGCCAGCTGCCAGGCTACTGGGACTGAAGCTTTCTTT
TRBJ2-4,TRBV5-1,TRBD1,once,CASSLPGQINIQYF,TGCGCCAGCAGCTTGCCGGGACAGATAAACATTCAGTACTTC
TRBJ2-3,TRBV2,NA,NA,CASNRGLGTDTQYF,TGTGCCAGCAATAGGGGGTTGGGCACAGATACGCAGTATTTT
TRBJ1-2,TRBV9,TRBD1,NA,CASSFTGTEAGYTF,TGTGCCAGCAGCTTTACCGGGACAGAGGCTGGCTACACCTTC
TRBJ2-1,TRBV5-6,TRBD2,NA,CASSLYTGLASHEQFF,TGTGCCAGCAGCTTGTATACGGGACTAGCGTCCCATGAGCAGTTCTTC
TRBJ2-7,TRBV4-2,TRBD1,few,CASSLGTGGSYEQYF,TGTGCCAGCAGCCTAGGGACAGGGGGTTCCTACGAGCAGTACTTC
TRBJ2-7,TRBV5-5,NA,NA,CASSLGVGEQYF,TGTGCCAGCAGCTTGGGGGTTGGCGAGCAGTACTTC
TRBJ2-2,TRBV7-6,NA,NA,CASSLVSGVAGELFF,TGTGCCAGCAGCTTAGTCTCGGGAGTGGCCGGGGAGCTGTTTTTT
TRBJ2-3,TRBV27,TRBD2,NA,CASRTTSGRSDTQYF,TGTGCCAGCAGGACGACTAGCGGGAGGTCAGATACGCAGTATTTT
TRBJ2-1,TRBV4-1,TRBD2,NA,CASSQGLAGARSYNEQFF,TGCGCCAGCAGCCAAGGCCTAGCGGGAGCTCGCTCCTACAATGAGCAGTTCTTC
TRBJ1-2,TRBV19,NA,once,CASSPRRGSPYGYTF,TGTGCCAGTAGTCCCCGAAGGGGGTCCCCCTATGGCTACACCTTC
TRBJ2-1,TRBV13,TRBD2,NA,CASSLILAGADEQFF,TGTGCCAGCAGCTTGATTCTAGCGGGAGCGGATGAGCAGTTCTTC
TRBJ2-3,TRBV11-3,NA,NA,CASSLGQEDTDTQYF,TGTGCCAGCAGCTTAGGACAGGAGGACACAGATACGCAGTATTTT
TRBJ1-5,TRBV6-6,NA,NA,CASTIGPGEGNQPQHF,TGTGCCAGCACCATAGGGCCAGGGGAGGGCAATCAGCCCCAGCATTTT
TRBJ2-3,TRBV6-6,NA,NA,CASSNSGMRHTDTQYF,TGTGCCAGCAGTAATTCAGGGATGCGCCACACAGATACGCAGTATTTT
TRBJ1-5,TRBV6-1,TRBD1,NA,CASSDTMWDRGNQPQHF,TGTGCCAGCAGTGATACGATGTGGGACAGGGGGAATCAGCCCCAGCATTTT
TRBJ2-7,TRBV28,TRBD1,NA,CAVRDRGLEQYF,TGTGCCGTCCGGGACAGGGGGCTCGAGCAGTACTTC
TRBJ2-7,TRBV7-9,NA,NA,CASSFAGYEQYF,TGTGCCAGCAGCTTTGCGGGGTACGAGCAGTACTTC
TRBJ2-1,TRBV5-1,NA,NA,CASSLAAGSYNEQFF,TGCGCCAGCAGCTTAGCGGCGGGAAGCTACAATGAGCAGTTCTTC
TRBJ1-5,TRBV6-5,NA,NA,CASSYSPGGQPQHF,TGTGCCAGCAGTTACAGCCCGGGGGGACAGCCCCAGCATTTT
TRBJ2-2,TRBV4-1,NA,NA,CASSQVYANTGELFF,TGCGCCAGCAGCCAAGTTTACGCGAACACCGGGGAGCTGTTTTTT
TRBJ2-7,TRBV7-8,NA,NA,CASSDLEGGAYEQYF,TGTGCCAGCAGCGATTTGGAGGGCGGAGCCTACGAGCAGTACTTC
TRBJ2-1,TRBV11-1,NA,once,CASRRDPTTSYNEQFF,TGTGCCAGCAGACGGGACCCTACTACGTCCTACAATGAGCAGTTCTTC
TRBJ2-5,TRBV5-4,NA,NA,CASSLGGRTSAERTQYF,TGTGCCAGCAGCTTGGGAGGGCGGACCTCCGCCGAGAGGACCCAGTACTTC
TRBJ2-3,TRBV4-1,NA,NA,CASSQDRRTGRTDTQYF,TGCGCCAGCAGCCAAGATAGGCGGACGGGCCGCACAGATACGCAGTATTTT
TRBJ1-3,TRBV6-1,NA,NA,CASSGGTVGNTIYF,TGTGCCAGCAGTGGAGGGACGGTGGGAAACACCATATATTTT
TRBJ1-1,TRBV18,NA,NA,CASSPTGNTEAFF,TGTGCCAGCTCACCGACGGGGAACACTGAAGCTTTCTTT
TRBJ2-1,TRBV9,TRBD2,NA,CASRPIGLATNEQFF,TGTGCCAGCAGGCCTATTGGACTAGCGACGAATGAGCAGTTCTTC
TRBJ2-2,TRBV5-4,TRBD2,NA,CASSLGLAGVFRTGELFF,TGTGCCAGCAGCTTAGGACTAGCGGGAGTCTTTCGCACCGGGGAGCTGTTTTTT